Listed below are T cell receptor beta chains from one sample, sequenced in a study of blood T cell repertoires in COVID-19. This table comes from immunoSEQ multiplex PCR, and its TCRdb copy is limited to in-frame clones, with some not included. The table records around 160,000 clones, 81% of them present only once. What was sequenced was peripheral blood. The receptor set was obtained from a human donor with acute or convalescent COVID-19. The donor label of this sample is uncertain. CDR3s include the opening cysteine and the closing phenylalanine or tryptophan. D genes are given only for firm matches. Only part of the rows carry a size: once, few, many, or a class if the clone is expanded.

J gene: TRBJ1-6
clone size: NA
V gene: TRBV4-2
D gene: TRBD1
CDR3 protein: CASSQELGQGYSPLHF
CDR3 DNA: TGTGCCAGCAGCCAAGAGTTGGGACAGGGGTATTCACCCCTCCACTTT

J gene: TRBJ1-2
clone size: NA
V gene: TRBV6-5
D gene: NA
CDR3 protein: CASRGGASPNYGYTF
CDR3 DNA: TGTGCCAGCAGAGGCGGGGCCAGCCCGAACTATGGCTACACCTTC

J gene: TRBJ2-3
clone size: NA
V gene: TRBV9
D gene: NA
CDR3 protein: CASSVAQDTDTQYF
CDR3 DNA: TGTGCCAGCAGCGTAGCGCAGGACACAGATACGCAGTATTTT

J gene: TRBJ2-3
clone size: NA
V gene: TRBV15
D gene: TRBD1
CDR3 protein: CATSHRGQSDTQYF
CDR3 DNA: TGTGCCACCAGCCACAGGGGGCAGTCGGATACGCAGTATTTT

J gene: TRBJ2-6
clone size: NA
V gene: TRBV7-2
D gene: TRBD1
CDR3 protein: CASSHTGVGANVLTF
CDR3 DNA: TGTGCCAGCAGCCATACAGGGGTTGGGGCCAACGTCCTGACTTTC

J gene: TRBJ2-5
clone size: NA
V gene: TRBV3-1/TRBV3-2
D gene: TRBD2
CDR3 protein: CASSHGTSGVIRETQYF
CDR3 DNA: TGTGCCAGCAGCCATGGGACTAGCGGGGTAATACGGGAGACCCAGTACTTC

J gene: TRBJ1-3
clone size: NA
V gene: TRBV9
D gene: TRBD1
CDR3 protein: CASSVHDREGGTIYF
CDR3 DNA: TGTGCCAGCAGCGTACACGACAGGGAAGGCGGCACCATATATTTT

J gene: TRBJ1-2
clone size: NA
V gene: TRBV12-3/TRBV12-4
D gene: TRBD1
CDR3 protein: CASGGTGAYGYTF
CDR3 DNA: TGTGCCAGCGGGGGGACAGGGGCCTATGGCTACACCTTC

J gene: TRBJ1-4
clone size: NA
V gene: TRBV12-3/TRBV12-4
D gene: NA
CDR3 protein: CASSLGSLGKLFF
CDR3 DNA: TGTGCCAGCAGTTTAGGATCTCTAGGCAAACTGTTTTTT

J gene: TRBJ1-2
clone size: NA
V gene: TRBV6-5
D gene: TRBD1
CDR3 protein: CASSLGTGYDGYTF
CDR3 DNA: TGTGCCAGCAGTCTCGGGACAGGGTATGATGGCTACACCTTC

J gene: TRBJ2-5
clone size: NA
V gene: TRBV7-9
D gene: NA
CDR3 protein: CASRVPGPKETQYF
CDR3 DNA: TGTGCCAGCAGAGTCCCGGGTCCCAAAGAGACCCAGTACTTC

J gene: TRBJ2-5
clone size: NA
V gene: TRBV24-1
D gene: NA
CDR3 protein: CATSGDLAMETQYF
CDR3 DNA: TGTGCCACCAGTGGTGACCTAGCGATGGAGACCCAGTACTTC

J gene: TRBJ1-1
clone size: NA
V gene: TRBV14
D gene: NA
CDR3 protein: CASSHDTAQAFF
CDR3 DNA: TGTGCCAGCAGCCATGACACCGCCCAAGCTTTCTTT

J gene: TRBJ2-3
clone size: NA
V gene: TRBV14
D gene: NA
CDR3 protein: CASSQRRRDSTDTQYF
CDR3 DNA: TGTGCCAGCAGCCAACGACGCCGGGATAGCACAGATACGCAGTATTTT

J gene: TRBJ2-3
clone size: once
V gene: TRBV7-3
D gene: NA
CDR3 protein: CASSLRPTDTQYF
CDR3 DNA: TGTGCCAGCAGCTTAAGGCCCACAGATACGCAGTATTTT

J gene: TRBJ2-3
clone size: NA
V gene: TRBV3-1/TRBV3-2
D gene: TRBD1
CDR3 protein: CASSLLQGGTDTQYF
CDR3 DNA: TGTGCCAGCAGCCTCCTCCAGGGGGGCACAGATACGCAGTATTTT

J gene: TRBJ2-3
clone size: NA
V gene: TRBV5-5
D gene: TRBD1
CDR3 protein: CASSPGQGDFTDTQYF
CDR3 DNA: TGTGCCAGCAGCCCGGGACAGGGGGATTTCACAGATACGCAGTATTTT

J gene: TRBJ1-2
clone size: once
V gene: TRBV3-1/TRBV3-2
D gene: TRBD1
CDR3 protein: CASSQAGTALYGYTF
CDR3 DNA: TGTGCCAGCAGCCAAGCCGGGACAGCCCTCTATGGCTACACCTTC

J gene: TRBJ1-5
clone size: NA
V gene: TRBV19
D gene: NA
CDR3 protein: CASSNRQAAYSNQPQHF
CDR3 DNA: TGTGCCAGTAGTAACCGACAGGCAGCATATAGCAATCAGCCCCAGCATTTT

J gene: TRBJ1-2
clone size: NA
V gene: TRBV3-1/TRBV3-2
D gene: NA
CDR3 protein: CASSPRLGGYGYTF
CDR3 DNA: TGTGCCAGCAGCCCCCGTCTTGGCGGCTATGGCTACACCTTC

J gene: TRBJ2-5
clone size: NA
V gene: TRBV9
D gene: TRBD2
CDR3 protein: CASSVGSSGPPAGTQYF
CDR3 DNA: TGTGCCAGCAGCGTAGGTTCTAGCGGGCCCCCCGCTGGGACCCAGTACTTC

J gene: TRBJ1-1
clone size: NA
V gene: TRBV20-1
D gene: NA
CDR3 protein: CSARDGKAFF
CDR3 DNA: TGCAGTGCTAGGGACGGGAAAGCTTTCTTT